This note documents a single T cell receptor (beta chain) sequence. This entry comes from a study of T cell clones after liver transplantation. Study as a whole: Samples came pre-transplant, pre-randomization before withdrawal, and post-randomization after withdrawal ended.

Some clones are missing from TCRdb's copy, which holds only in-frame ones; the method was immunoSEQ multiplex PCR. The sample shows some 80,000 clones, around four fifths of them seen only once. The CDR3 contains 15 residues. Germline V lookup: CDR1 MNHNS, CDR2 SASEGT. The ends were cut back, 2 bases at V and 7 bases at J, with 18 bases in the middle. This rearrangement joins TRBV6-1 to TRBJ2-7, with TRBD1 as a possible D gene (6 bases). The clonotype comes from a human patient who received a liver transplant. Some T cells could come from the graft donor. The material sequenced was CD4+ T cells from blood, taken less than 50 months after liver transplant. For the CDR3, the DNA is TGTGCCAGCAGTGAAAGAGACAGGATCAGGGTTGAGCAGTACTTC. It yields the protein CASSERDRIRVEQYF.